The clone carrying this T cell receptor beta chain was observed a single time. No antigen is known for it. The CDR3 loop spans 12 amino acids. The germline V gene has CDR1 KGHSH and CDR2 LQKENI. The germline V and J ends were trimmed by 8 bases and 4 bases, with 11 bases remaining between them. This record belongs to a study of OX40 agonist ivuxolimab in advanced cancers. Study context: Anti-PD-1, anti-PD-L1 or anti-CTLA-4 therapy given earlier was allowed, and about 38% had some. Whole-study results and caveats: Also present in some nonresponders was a low level of normalized T-cell clonal expansion.

Assay used: immunoSEQ multiplex PCR; TCRdb lists only in-frame clones, some missing. The sample lists approximately 79,000 clones, less than 90% seen once, with about 3% in the top ten. This clonotype was sampled from an adult with an advanced solid tumor such as melanoma, head and neck, liver or kidney cancer. Sequences were derived from CD4+ or CD8+ T cells sorted from blood, sampled in a trial of the OX40 agonist ivuxolimab. J is TRBJ2-5 and V is TRBV18; D is ambiguous. The CDR3 loop reads CASLGVGETQYF. The CDR3, as DNA: TGTGCCAGCCTTGGGGTCGGAGAGACCCAGTACTTC. The variable domain in full, completed from reference TRBV18 and TRBJ2-5, reads NAGVMQNPRHLVRRRGQEARLRCSPMKGHSHVYWYRQLPEEGLKFMVYLQKENIIDESGMPKERFSAEFPKEGPSILRIQQVVRGDSAAYFCASLGVGETQYFGPGTRLLVL.